A single sample gave rise to the 25 T cell receptor beta chains below, sequenced in a study of cytomegalovirus exposure and HLA in healthy donors. PCR primers comprised 60 Vbeta and 13 Jbeta primers. Sequencing used immunoSEQ multiplex PCR; TCRdb keeps in-frame clones, though not all of them. The table has approximately 86,000 clones, roughly 80% seen once. Sequencing was performed on PBMCs. The receptors originated from a man between 40 and 49 years old in good health and CMV-seronegative.

The chain joins TRBV5-4 to TRBJ2-5, with D perhaps matching TRBD1 (5 bases). Germline CDR1 SGHNT, CDR2 YYREEE (reference sequence). The CDR3 covers 12 residues. Trimming shortened V by 6 bases and J by 5 bases, and 11 bases separated the two germline ends. This CDR3 is CASTKGLETQYF. In DNA, the CDR3 is TGTGCCAGCACCAAGGGGCTGGAGACCCAGTACTTC.

CDR3 amino acids: CASRGGGADINEQFF. The DNA of the CDR3 is TGTGCCAGCAGAGGCGGGGGGGCCGATATAAATGAGCAGTTCTTC. The chain uses TRBV6-5 and TRBJ2-1, with 9 positions matching TRBD2. The CDR3 totals 15 residues. V lost 6 bases, J lost 7 bases, and 10 bases stayed unmatched. Germline V CDR1 and CDR2: MNHEY, SVGAGI.

CDR3 loop: CASSLDRVYSVNYGYTF. In nucleotides, the CDR3 is TGCGCCAGCAGCTTGGACAGGGTGTATTCTGTTAACTATGGCTACACCTTC. V usage is TRBV5-1 and J usage is TRBJ1-2, with D maybe TRBD1 (6 bases). Trimming cost V 0 bases and J 1 base, with 16 bases left between them. The CDR3 totals 17 residues. The germline CDR1 and CDR2 sequences are SGHRS and YFSETQ.

The rearrangement uses TRBV4-3 and TRBJ1-1; D is perhaps TRBD1 (6 bases). Germline lookup yields CDR1 LGHNA and CDR2 YSLEER. The CDR3 totals 15 residues. The V gene lost 1 base and the J gene lost 1 base, with 10 bases spanning the gap. For the CDR3, the DNA is TGCGCCAGCAGCCAAGCGGGACACTCGAACACTGAAGCTTTCTTT. Translating gives CASSQAGHSNTEAFF.

The CDR3 reads CASSRGQNFEKLFF. CDR3 DNA: TGTGCCAGCAGCCGAGGACAGAACTTCGAAAAACTGTTTTTT. The chain has TRBV5-8 and TRBJ1-4; D perhaps matches TRBD1 (6 bases). Per germline, CDR1 SGHTS and CDR2 YDEGEE. The V end was cut by 4 bases, the J end by 8 bases, with 15 bases between. The length of the CDR3 is 14 residues.

V usage is TRBV30 and J usage is TRBJ1-4, with 7 bases aligning to TRBD1. CDR3 length: 13 residues. Per the germline V gene, CDR1 is GTSNPN and CDR2 is SVGIG (reference sequence). V was clipped by 5 bases and J by 8 bases; unmatched bases: 8. The CDR3 region is CAWQDRVGEKLFF. CDR3 DNA sequence: TGTGCCTGGCAAGACAGGGTGGGGGAAAAACTGTTTTTT. Variable domain in full (rest from reference TRBV30 and TRBJ1-4): SQTIHQWPATLVQPVGSPLSLECTVEGTSNPNLYWYRQAAGRGLQLLFYSVGIGQISSEVPQNLSASRPQDRQFILSSKKLLLSDSGFYLCAWQDRVGEKLFFGSGTQLSVL.

The V call is TRBV19, the J call TRBJ1-1; D may be TRBD1 (6 bases). V was shortened by 3 bases and J by 5 bases, with 13 bases between the two germline ends. Germline values: CDR1 LNHDA, CDR2 SQIVND (reference sequence). There are 14 residues in the CDR3. CDR3 in amino acids: CASSILGGITEAFF. The CDR3 DNA reads TGTGCCAGTAGTATCTTAGGGGGAATTACTGAAGCTTTCTTT.

This clone is a singleton in its sample. The chain has TRBV6-5 and TRBJ2-2, with D tentatively TRBD1 (6 bases). The CDR3 is 16 residues long. V dropped 4 bases and J dropped 0 bases, with 12 bases sitting between them. Germline V gene data show CDR1 as MNHEY and CDR2 as SVGAGI. The CDR3 DNA reads as TGTGCCAGCAGTTCTCCGGGACAAACGAACACCGGGGAGCTGTTTTTT. It codes for CASSSPGQTNTGELFF.

The chain uses TRBV2 and TRBJ2-3, with a possible D match to TRBD2 (6 bases). This CDR3 contains 13 residues. Germline CDR1 is SNHLY and CDR2 is FYNNEI. The V end was cut by 7 bases, the J end by 5 bases, with 13 bases between. The CDR3 bases are TGTGCCAGCAAAAGGGCGGGGATAGATACGCAGTATTTT. Translation gives CASKRAGIDTQYF.

This chain uses TRBV7-3 with TRBJ2-2, with D possibly matching TRBD1 (5 bases). CDR3 length equals 14 residues. Germline lookup yields CDR1 SGHTA and CDR2 FQGTGA. The V end lost 3 bases, the J end lost 5 bases, and 10 bases lay between the germline ends. CDR3 protein: CASSFLQGTGELFF. The CDR3 nucleotides are TGTGCCAGCAGCTTCCTGCAGGGTACCGGGGAGCTGTTTTTT.

The J gene is TRBJ2-2, the V gene TRBV5-4; 8 bases are shared with TRBD2. The germline V gene encodes CDR1 SGHNT and CDR2 YYREEE (reference sequence). J lost 3 bases, V lost 1 base, and 8 bases had no gene match. The CDR3 length is 17 residues. The CDR3 reads CASSLIWRGEYTGELFF. The CDR3 DNA reads TGTGCCAGCAGCTTGATCTGGCGGGGGGAATACACCGGGGAGCTGTTTTTT.

On this clone itself: The germline gene is not matched at one end of the junction; a read error may be the cause. The V gene is TRBV7-9, the J gene TRBJ2-5, with 7 bases fitting TRBD1. The CDR3 runs to 11 residues. In germline, CDR1 is SEHNR, CDR2 FQNEAQ (reference sequence). CDR3 sequence reads: CASSLDQGEHF. The CDR3 DNA follows: TGTGCCAGCAGCTTAGACCAGGGGGAGCACTTC.

The gene calls are TRBV7-3 and TRBJ1-2; tentatively, D is TRBD1 (6 bases). The germline V and J ends were trimmed by 5 bases and 3 bases, with 10 bases remaining between them. The CDR3 extends over 13 amino acids. Germline CDR1 SGHTA, CDR2 FQGTGA. In nucleotides, the CDR3 is TGTGCCAGCAGCAGGGGACAAGACTATGGCTACACCTTC. The encoded protein is CASSRGQDYGYTF. The whole variable domain, remainder taken from reference TRBV7-3 and TRBJ1-2, is GAGVSQTPSNKVTEKGKYVELRCDPISGHTALYWYRQSLGQGPEFLIYFQGTGAADDSGLPNDRFFAVRPEGSVSTLKIQRTERGDSAVYLCASSRGQDYGYTFGSGTRLTVV.

The chain employs TRBV15 and TRBJ2-5; D may be TRBD2 (6 bases). Germline V gene sequence: CDR1 LNHNV, CDR2 YYDKDF (reference sequence). The CDR3 spans 15 residues. V lost 5 bases to trimming and J lost 3 bases, with 16 bases between them. CDR3 region: CATSRAGLLKETQYF. The CDR3 DNA reads TGTGCCACCAGCCGGGCGGGACTGCTTAAAGAGACCCAGTACTTC.

V gene TRBV7-8 combines with J gene TRBJ1-1, with 8 bases aligning to TRBD1. The CDR3 sequence is 15 residues long. Germline values: CDR1 SGHVS, CDR2 FQNEAQ. V trimming: 5 bases; J trimming: 0 bases; junction bases outside the gene matches: 5. The CDR3 is CASSLQGAVNTEAFF. DNA of the CDR3: TGTGCCAGCAGCCTTCAGGGGGCGGTGAACACTGAAGCTTTCTTT.

The chain combines TRBV7-9 with TRBJ1-2; D is ambiguous. The CDR3 has 12 amino acids. V gave up 7 bases and J gave up 5 bases, with 11 bases separating them. The germline V gene has CDR1 SEHNR and CDR2 FQNEAQ (reference sequence). CDR3 coding DNA: TGTGCCAGCACCGAGACGGGGTATGGCTACACCTTC. Amino acids: CASTETGYGYTF.

The rearrangement uses TRBV28 and TRBJ2-7, with TRBD1 identical over 7 bases. The CDR3 has 15 amino acids. Trimming cost V 3 bases and J 3 bases; bases outside gene matches: 8. CDR1 and CDR2 from the germline V gene are MDHEN and SYDVKM. The DNA of the CDR3 is TGTGCCAGCAGTTTCCGGGGACAGCGTCTCTACGAGCAGTACTTC. Its protein product is CASSFRGQRLYEQYF.

J is TRBJ2-7 and V is TRBV28; D gene uncertain. V was trimmed by 8 bases and J by 4 bases, leaving 18 bases between them. The CDR3 is 14 amino acids. Germline loops: CDR1 MDHEN, CDR2 SYDVKM. CDR3 sequence: CASADGRNPYEQYF. DNA of the CDR3: TGTGCCAGCGCTGATGGCAGGAATCCTTACGAGCAGTACTTC.

This sequence joins TRBV7-3 and TRBJ2-1; TRBD2 matches at 9 bases. The length of the CDR3 is 15 residues. The J segment lost 12 bases and the V segment lost 5 bases, leaving 14 bases of the junction unmatched. The germline V gene encodes CDR1 SGHTA and CDR2 FQGTGA. The DNA of the CDR3 is TGTGCCAGCAGCCCACAGGCTAGCGGGGAGCTTGGGCAGTTCTTC. Amino acid sequence: CASSPQASGELGQFF.

The chain has TRBV25-1 and TRBJ1-4, with D perhaps matching TRBD1 (6 bases). CDR3 length: 14 residues. V was shortened by 5 bases and J by 6 bases, with 13 bases between the two germline ends. Looked up from germline, CDR1 is MGHDK and CDR2 is SYGVNS. The CDR3 is CASSFRQDHEKLFF. The CDR3 DNA reads as TGTGCCAGCAGTTTCCGACAGGATCATGAAAAACTGTTTTTT.

The genes are TRBV7-2 and TRBJ2-2, with 8 nucleotides matching TRBD2. This CDR3 spans 15 amino acids. Trimming took 5 bases from V and 4 from J; bases not matched to a gene: 6. Germline loops: CDR1 SGHTA, CDR2 FQGNSA. The CDR3 sequence: CASSPGGGSTGELFF. The DNA for the CDR3 is TGTGCCAGCAGCCCGGGAGGGGGAAGCACCGGGGAGCTGTTTTTT.

This sequence joins TRBV6-4 and TRBJ2-1, with 10 bases that match TRBD2. V trimming: 2 bases; J trimming: 4 bases; junction bases outside the gene matches: 5. From germline, CDR1 is MRHNA and CDR2 SNTAGT. The CDR3 loop spans 16 amino acids. The CDR3 sequence is CASSDGELAGYNEQFF. CDR3 in DNA: TGTGCCAGCAGTGACGGAGAACTAGCGGGATACAATGAGCAGTTCTTC.

The rearrangement joins TRBV7-8 to TRBJ2-7; possible D gene TRBD2, 5 bases. This CDR3 is built from 14 residues. V was cut by 5 bases and J by 3 bases, with 14 bases left in between. Germline CDR1 and CDR2: SGHVS and FQNEAQ. CDR3 sequence: CASSTPDWHYEQYF. CDR3 DNA sequence: TGTGCCAGCAGCACCCCGGACTGGCACTACGAGCAGTACTTC.

The genes are TRBV7-2 and TRBJ2-3, with 7 bases aligning to TRBD1. Germline CDR1 is SGHTA and CDR2 is FQGNSA. CDR3 length: 14 residues. V dropped 1 base and J dropped 5; count of bases not matched to a gene: 3. CDR3 nucleotide sequence: TGTGCCAGCAGCTTAGGGGACAGCCGAGATACGCAGTATTTT. Translation: CASSLGDSRDTQYF.

This clone was seen once. The CDR3: CASSLVGTSGGPWDNEQFF. The DNA for the CDR3 is TGTGCCAGCAGCTTGGTGGGGACTAGCGGGGGGCCGTGGGACAATGAGCAGTTCTTC. This chain connects TRBV5-6 to TRBJ2-1; TRBD2 matches 15 bases. V was pared by 0 bases and J by 5 bases, with 9 bases of the junction left unmatched. CDR3 length: 19 residues. Germline CDR1 SGHDT, CDR2 YYEEEE.